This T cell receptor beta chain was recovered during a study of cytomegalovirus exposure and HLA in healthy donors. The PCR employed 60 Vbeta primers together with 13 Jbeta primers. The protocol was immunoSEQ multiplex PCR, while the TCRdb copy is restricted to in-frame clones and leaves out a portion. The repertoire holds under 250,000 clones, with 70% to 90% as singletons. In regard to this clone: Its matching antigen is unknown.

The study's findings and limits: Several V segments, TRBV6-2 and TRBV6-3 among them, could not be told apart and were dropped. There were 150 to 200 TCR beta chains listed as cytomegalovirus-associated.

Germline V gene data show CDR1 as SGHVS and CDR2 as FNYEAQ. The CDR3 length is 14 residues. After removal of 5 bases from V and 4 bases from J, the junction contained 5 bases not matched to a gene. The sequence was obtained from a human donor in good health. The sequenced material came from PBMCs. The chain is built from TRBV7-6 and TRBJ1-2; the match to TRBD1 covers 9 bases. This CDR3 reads CASSAGTGSYGYTF. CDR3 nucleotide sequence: TGTGCCAGCAGCGCGGGGACAGGGAGCTATGGCTACACCTTC.